This TCR beta chain was profiled in a study of TIL therapy for anti-PD-1-resistant metastatic lung cancer. Whole-study results and caveats: The cohort had more treatment-naive, never-smoker and oncogene-addicted patients than typical.

Time point described: pre-treatment sample, taken before nivolumab and TIL therapy. Adults with stage 4 NSCLC were enrolled in a phase I trial. CDR1 and CDR2 from the germline V gene are MRHNA and SNTAGT. Trimming removed 3 bases from V and 8 bases from J; junction bases left unmatched: 10. The CDR3 is 15 residues long. This clone has a single count. Its antigen is not known. Sequencing used immunoSEQ v3. Libraries were prepared by immunoSEQ multiplex PCR; TCRdb keeps only in-frame clonotypes and omits some of them. The sample consists of under 70,000 clones, 87% of them appearing once. The receptor comes from a person between 25 and 80 years old with non-small cell lung cancer. The sample here was blood, taken at baseline. The chain recombines TRBV6-4 with TRBJ1-2, with 9 bases aligning to TRBD1. As DNA, the CDR3 is TGTGCCAGCAGTGAAACCGGGACAGGGTTTGGAGGCTACACCTTC. Translation gives CASSETGTGFGGYTF.